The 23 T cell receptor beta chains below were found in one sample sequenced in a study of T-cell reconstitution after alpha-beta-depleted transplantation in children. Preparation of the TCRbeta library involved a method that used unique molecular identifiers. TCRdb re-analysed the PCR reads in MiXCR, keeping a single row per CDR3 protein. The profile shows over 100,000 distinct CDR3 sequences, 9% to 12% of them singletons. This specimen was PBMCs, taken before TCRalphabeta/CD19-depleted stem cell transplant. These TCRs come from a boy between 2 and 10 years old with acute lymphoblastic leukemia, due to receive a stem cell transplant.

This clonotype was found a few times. The chain's CDR3 is CASRFSGGARYTGELFF. In DNA, the CDR3 is TGCGCCAGTCGTTTCTCAGGGGGCGCAAGGTACACCGGGGAGCTGTTTTTT. J is TRBJ2-2 and V is TRBV5-1; 8 bases align to TRBD1. Germline trimming cut 8 bases from V and 3 bases from J; bases unmatched to any gene: 15. This CDR3 region has 17 residues. Germline loops: CDR1 SGHRS, CDR2 YFSETQ.

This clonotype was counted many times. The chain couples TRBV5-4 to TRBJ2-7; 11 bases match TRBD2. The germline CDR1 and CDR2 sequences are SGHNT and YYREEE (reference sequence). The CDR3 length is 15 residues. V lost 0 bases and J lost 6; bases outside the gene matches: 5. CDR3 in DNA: TGTGCCAGCAGCTTGGGTAGCGGGAGGGCCTCCGAGCAGTACTTC. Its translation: CASSLGSGRASEQYF.

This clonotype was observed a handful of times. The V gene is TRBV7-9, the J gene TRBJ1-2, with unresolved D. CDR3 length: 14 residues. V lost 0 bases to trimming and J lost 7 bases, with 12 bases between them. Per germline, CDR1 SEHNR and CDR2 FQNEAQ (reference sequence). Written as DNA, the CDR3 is TGTGCCAGCAGCTTAGCGCTCGGGTTGGGTGGCTACACCTTC. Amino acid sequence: CASSLALGLGGYTF.

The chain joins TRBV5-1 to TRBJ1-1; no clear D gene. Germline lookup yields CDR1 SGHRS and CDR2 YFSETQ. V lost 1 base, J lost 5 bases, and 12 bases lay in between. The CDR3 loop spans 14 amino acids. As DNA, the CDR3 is TGCGCCAGCAGCTTGTCCTTGTCGGGAACTGAAGCTTTCTTT. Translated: CASSLSLSGTEAFF.

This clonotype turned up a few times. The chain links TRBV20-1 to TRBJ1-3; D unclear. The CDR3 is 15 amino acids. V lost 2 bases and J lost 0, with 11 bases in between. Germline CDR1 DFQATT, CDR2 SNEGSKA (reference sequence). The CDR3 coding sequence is TGCAGTGCTAGACCCGTAATCCCCTCTGGAAACACCATATATTTT. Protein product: CSARPVIPSGNTIYF.

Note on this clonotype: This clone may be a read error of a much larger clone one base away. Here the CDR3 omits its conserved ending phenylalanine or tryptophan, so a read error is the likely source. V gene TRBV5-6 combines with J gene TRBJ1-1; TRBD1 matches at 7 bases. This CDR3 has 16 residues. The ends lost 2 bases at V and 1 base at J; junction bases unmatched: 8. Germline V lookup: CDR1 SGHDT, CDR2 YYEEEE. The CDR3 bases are TGTGCCAGCAGCTTTCTTGTGGGACAGAGGAACACTGAAGCTTTCTAT. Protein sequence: CASSFLVGQRNTEAFY.

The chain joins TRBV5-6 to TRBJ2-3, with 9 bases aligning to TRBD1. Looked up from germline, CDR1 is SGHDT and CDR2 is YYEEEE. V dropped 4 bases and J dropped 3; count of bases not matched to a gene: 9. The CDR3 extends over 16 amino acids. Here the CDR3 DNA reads TGTGCCAGCAGCCCGGACCGGGACAGGGTGACAGATACGCAGTATTTT. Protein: CASSPDRDRVTDTQYF.

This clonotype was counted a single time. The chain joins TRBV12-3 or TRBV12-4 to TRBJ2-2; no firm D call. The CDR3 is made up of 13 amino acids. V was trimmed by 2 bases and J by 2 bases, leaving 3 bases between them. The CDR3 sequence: CASSLRNTGELFF. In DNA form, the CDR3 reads TGTGCCAGCAGTTTACGCAACACCGGGGAGCTGTTTTTT.

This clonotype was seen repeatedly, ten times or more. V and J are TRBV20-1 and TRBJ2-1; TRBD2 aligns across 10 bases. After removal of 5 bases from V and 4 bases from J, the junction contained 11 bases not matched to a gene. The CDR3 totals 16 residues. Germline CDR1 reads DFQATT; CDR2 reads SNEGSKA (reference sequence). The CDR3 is CSASEPGTSVYNEQFF. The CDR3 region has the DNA TGCAGTGCTTCAGAGCCCGGGACTAGCGTGTACAATGAGCAGTTCTTC.

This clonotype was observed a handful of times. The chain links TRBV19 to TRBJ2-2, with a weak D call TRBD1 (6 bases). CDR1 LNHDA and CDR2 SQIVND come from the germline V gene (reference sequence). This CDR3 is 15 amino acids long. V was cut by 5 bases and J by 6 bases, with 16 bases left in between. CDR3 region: CASSFRQGLAGELFF. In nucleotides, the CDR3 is TGTGCCAGTAGTTTCCGGCAGGGGCTGGCCGGGGAGCTGTTTTTT.

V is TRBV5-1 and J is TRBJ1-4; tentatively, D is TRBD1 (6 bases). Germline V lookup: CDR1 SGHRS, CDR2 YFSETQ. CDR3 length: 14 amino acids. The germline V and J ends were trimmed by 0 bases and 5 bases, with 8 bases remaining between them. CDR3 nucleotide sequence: TGCGCCAGCAGCTTGGGGACAGCAAATGAAAAACTGTTTTTT. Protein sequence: CASSLGTANEKLFF.

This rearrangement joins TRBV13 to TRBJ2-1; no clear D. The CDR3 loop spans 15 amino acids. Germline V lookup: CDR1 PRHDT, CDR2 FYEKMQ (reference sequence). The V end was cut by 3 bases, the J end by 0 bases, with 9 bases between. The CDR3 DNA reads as TGTGCCAGCAGCTTTGGGCGGAGCTCCTACAATGAGCAGTTCTTC. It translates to CASSFGRSSYNEQFF.

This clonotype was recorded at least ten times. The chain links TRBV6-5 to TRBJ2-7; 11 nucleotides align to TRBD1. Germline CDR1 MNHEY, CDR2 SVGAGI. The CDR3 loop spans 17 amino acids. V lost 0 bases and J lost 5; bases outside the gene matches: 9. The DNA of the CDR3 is TGTGCCAGCAGTTACTCGTATTCGGGACAGGGGGAGCACGAGCAGTACTTC. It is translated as CASSYSYSGQGEHEQYF.

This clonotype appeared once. This CDR3 reads CASSFLPVTTAVSGSPLHF. DNA of the CDR3: TGTGCCAGCAGTTTCCTCCCCGTCACAACAGCGGTATCGGGATCACCCCTCCACTTT. V is TRBV27 and J is TRBJ1-6; D remains ambiguous. V lost 3 bases, J lost 10 bases, and 28 bases lay in between. CDR1 is MNHEY, CDR2 SMNVEV, per germline (reference sequence). This CDR3 has 19 residues.

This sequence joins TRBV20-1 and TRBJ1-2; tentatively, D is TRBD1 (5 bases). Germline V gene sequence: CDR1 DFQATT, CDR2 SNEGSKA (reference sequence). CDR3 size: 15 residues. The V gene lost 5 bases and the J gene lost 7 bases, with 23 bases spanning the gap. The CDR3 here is CSALRPAAAGLGYTF. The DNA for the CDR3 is TGCAGTGCTCTACGACCGGCGGCCGCAGGGCTTGGCTACACCTTC.

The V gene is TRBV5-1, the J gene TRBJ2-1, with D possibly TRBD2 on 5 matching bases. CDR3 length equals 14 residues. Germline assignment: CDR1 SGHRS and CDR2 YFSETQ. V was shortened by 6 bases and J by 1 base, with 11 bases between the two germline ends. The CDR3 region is CASKVGESYNEQFF. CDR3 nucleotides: TGCGCCAGCAAGGTGGGAGAGTCCTACAATGAGCAGTTCTTC.

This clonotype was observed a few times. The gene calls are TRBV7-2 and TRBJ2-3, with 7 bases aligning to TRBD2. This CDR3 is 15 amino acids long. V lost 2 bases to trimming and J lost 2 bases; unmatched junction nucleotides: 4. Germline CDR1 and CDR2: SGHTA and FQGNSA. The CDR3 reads CASSLQAGHTDTQYF. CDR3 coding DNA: TGTGCCAGCAGCTTACAAGCGGGGCACACAGATACGCAGTATTTT.

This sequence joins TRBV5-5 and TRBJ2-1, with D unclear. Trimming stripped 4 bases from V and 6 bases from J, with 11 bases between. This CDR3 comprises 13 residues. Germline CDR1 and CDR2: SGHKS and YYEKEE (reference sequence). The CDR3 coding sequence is TGTGCCAGCAGCCCTGGGCCCCCCAATGAGCAGTTCTTC. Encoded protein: CASSPGPPNEQFF.

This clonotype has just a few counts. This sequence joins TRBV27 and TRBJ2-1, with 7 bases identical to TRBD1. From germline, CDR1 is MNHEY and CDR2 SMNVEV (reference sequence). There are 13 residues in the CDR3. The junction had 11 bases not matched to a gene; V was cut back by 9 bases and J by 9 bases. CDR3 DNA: TGTGCCAGTCGACCCCCAGGGGGTGGTGAGCAGTTCTTC. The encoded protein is CASRPPGGGEQFF.

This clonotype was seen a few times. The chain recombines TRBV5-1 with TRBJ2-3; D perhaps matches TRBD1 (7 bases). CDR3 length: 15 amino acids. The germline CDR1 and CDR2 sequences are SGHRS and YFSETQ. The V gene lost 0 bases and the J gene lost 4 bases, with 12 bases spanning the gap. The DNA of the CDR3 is TGCGCCAGCAGCTTGGGACTAGGGGGCCCAGATACGCAGTATTTT. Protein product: CASSLGLGGPDTQYF.

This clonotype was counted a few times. The CDR3 bases are TGTGCCAGCAGCTTAGAGGGGGAGCGTGATCCGCAGTATTTT. Its protein product is CASSLEGERDPQYF. The genes are TRBV11-2 and TRBJ2-3; D is perhaps TRBD1 or TRBD2 (5 bases each). Trimming cost V 0 bases and J 10 bases, with 14 bases left between them. Germline-derived CDR1 and CDR2 are SGHAT and FQNNGV. The CDR3 length is 14 residues.

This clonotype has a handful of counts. The chain's CDR3 is CASSPWDRRVANEQFF. The CDR3 bases are TGTGCCAGCAGCCCGTGGGATAGGAGGGTAGCCAATGAGCAGTTCTTC. This chain joins TRBV14 and TRBJ2-1; possibly TRBD2 for D (6 bases). This CDR3 region has 16 residues. Trimming removed 4 bases from V and 6 bases from J, with 19 bases in between. Per the germline V gene, CDR1 is SGHDN and CDR2 is FVKESK.

The CDR3 region is CSVEKGGPNGGYTF. The CDR3 coding sequence is TGCAGCGTTGAAAAGGGGGGCCCTAACGGGGGCTACACCTTC. The J gene is TRBJ1-2, the V gene TRBV29-1; D is perhaps TRBD1 (6 bases). The CDR3 loop spans 14 amino acids. V was cut by 2 bases and J by 8 bases, with 18 bases left in between. Germline-derived CDR1 and CDR2 are SQVTM and ANQGSEA.